The T cell receptor beta chain described here comes from a study of vaccination and CD4 T cells after COVID-19. Sequence data for DNA of cultured CD4+ T cells were generated by the Oncomine TCR Beta short-read assay. A single record per CDR3 protein comes from TCRdb applying MiXCR to the PCR reads. The table has about 10,000 distinct CDR3 sequences, about 40% seen once. This sample's treatment: roughly 10-day PBMC culture with coronavirus spike peptide pools or control peptides (ViraFEST assay). This CDR3 spans 16 amino acids. Germline lookup yields CDR1 SGHNT and CDR2 YYREEE (reference sequence). V lost 0 bases and J 4 bases, leaving 15 bases between the germline ends. Notes on this clonotype: Its specificity is not known.

This TCR derives from a human donor who had recovered from COVID-19. The source material was CD4+ T cells from blood, cultured in vitro. This chain connects TRBV5-4 to TRBJ2-3; the D gene is possibly TRBD2 (7 bases). The CDR3 loop is CASSLGAGAKPDTQYF. The DNA of the CDR3 is TGTGCCAGCAGCTTGGGGGCGGGGGCTAAACCAGATACGCAGTATTTT.